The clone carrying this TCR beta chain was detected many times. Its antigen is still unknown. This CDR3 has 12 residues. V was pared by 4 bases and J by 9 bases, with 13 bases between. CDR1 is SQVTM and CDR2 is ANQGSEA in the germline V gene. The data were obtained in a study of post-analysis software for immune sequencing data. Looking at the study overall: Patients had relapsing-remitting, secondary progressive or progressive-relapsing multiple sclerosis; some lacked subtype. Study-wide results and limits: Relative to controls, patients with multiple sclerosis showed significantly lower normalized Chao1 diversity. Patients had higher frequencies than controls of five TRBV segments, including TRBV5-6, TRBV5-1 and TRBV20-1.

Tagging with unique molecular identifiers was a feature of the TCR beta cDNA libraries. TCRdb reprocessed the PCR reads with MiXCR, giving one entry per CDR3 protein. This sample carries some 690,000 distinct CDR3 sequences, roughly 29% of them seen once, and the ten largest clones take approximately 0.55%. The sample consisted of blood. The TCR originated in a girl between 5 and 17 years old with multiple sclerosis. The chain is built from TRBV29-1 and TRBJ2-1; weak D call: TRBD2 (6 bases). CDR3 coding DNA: TGCAGCGTTGTCCTAGCGTTAGGTGAGCAGTTCTTC. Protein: CSVVLALGEQFF.